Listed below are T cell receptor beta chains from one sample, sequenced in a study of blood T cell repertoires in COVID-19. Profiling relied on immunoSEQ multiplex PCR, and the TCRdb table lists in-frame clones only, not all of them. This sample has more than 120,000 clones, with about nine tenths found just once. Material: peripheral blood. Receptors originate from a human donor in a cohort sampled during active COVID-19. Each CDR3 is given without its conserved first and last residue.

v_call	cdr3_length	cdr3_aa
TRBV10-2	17	ASSDPRGGLAGGRDTQY
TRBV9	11	ASSVEGQDGYT
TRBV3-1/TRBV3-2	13	ASSQEGGPEDGYT
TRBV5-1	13	ASSVGQGGFYGYT
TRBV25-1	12	ASSADRGNQPQH
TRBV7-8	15	ASSFHLRVAGNQPQH
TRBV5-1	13	ASSLDGGSGNTIY
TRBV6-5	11	ASRNQGARGYT
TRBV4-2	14	ASSPVPGSGGETQY
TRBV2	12	ARGGLADQETQY
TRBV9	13	ASSGQGPSFGTIY
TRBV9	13	ASSAVSSGANVLT
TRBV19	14	ASSNGADGSGSPLH
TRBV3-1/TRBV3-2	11	ASGGGQGDGYT
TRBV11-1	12	ASSLTIAEDEQY
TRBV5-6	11	ASSLGLYNEQF
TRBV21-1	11	ASYSHRGDTQY
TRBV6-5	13	ASSPIGRSTDTQY
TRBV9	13	ASSVDSGTNEKLF
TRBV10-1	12	ASSPGGNSYEQY
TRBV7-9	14	ASSLGLGGYNTEAF
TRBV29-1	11	SVEGTGTYEQY
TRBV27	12	ASSFTRTSYEQY
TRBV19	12	ASRDSDRGAEAF
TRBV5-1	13	ASSGTTRGTDTQY
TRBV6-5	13	ASSYFTGPAYGYT
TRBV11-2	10	ASSFVGNEQF
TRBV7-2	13	ASSPDRGLQETQY
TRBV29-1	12	SVNRQGGTYGYT
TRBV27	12	ASSLTPNTGELF
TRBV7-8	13	ASSEKQGAGQPQH
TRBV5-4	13	ASSPSGTGTYEQY
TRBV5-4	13	ASSLDTGQDEKLF
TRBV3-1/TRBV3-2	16	ASSQVGFGGLRDYGYT
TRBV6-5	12	ASKGQGDSYEQY
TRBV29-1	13	SAYTVAGINYGYT
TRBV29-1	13	SVMGDRGSSYEQY
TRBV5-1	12	ASSFGGGANEQY
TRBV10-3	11	AISDLLRAEAF
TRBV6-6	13	ASVQGGSNTGELF
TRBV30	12	AWSLAESGNTIY
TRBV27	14	ASSHSWGLVNEKLF
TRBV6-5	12	ASSRDRGRYGYT
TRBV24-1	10	ATSQGRDGYT
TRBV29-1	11	SVGTGLNQPQH
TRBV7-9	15	ASSFGTSGGAGNEQF
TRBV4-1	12	ASSQGQGGYGYT
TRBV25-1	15	ASSARIGGRDNYGYT
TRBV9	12	ASSGTGRTDGYT
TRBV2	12	ASRGQGNNSGYT
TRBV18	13	ASSPTPGGNTEAF
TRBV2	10	ASSVRGRPPT